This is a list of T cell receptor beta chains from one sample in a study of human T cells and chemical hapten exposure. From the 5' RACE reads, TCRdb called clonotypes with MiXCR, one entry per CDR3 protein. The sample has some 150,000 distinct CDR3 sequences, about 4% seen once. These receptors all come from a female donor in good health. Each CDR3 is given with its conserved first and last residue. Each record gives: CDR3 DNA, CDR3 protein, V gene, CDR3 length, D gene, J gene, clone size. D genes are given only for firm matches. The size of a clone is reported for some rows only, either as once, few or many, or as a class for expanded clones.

TGTGCCAGCAGCCAAGATGGCTTTAGTCCTGGAAACACCATATATTTT	CASSQDGFSPGNTIYF	TRBV4-2	16	.	TRBJ1-3	many
TGCAGCGTTTTTCCAGGGGGAGAGACCCAGTACTTC	CSVFPGGETQYF	TRBV29-1	12	TRBD1	TRBJ2-5	many
TGCAGCGTTGGGACTAGCGGGGTAGGAGTTGACACCGGGGAGCTGTTTTTT	CSVGTSGVGVDTGELFF	TRBV29-1	17	TRBD2	TRBJ2-2	.
TGCGCCAGCAGCTTGGCCGGCCAGGACTATGGCTACACCTTC	CASSLAGQDYGYTF	TRBV5-1	14	.	TRBJ1-2	many
TGTGCCAGCAGTTACTCATGGAGAAACTATGGCTACACCTTC	CASSYSWRNYGYTF	TRBV6-2/TRBV6-3	14	.	TRBJ1-2	many
TGTGCCAGCAGGCTAGGGACAGGGGGGCCGACTCCCCAAGAGACCCAGTACTTC	CASRLGTGGPTPQETQYF	TRBV27	18	TRBD1	TRBJ2-5	many
TGTGCCACCAGCAGGTCGGGTGGGAGTCACGGGGGCTACACCTTC	CATSRSGGSHGGYTF	TRBV15	15	.	TRBJ1-2	few
TGTGCCAGCAGCTTAGGTCTTTTAGGGCAGCGGGACCAGTATGACGGGGGGGCCAAGCAGCAGTTCTTC	CASSLGLLGQRDQYDGGAKQQFF	TRBV7-9	23	TRBD2	TRBJ2-1	many
TGTGCCAGCAGCTCCGACAGGACCACCTACGAGCAGTACTTC	CASSSDRTTYEQYF	TRBV7-2	14	.	TRBJ2-7	many
TGTGCCAGCAGCAGAGCCCCCCTAGCCCGGGATGCAGATACGCAGTATTTT	CASSRAPLARDADTQYF	TRBV7-2	17	.	TRBJ2-3	many
TGTGCCAGCAGCTTTCATGTTGTCGATCAGCCCCAGCATTTT	CASSFHVVDQPQHF	TRBV7-2	14	.	TRBJ1-5	many
TGTGCCAGCAGCTGGGCTGGGGGGGCAGATACGCAGTATTTT	CASSWAGGADTQYF	TRBV7-2	14	TRBD2	TRBJ2-3	many
TGTGCCAGCAGTTACGGGACTAGCCCAGATACGCAGTATTTT	CASSYGTSPDTQYF	TRBV6-6	14	TRBD2	TRBJ2-3	many
TGTGCCAGCAGTTTAACCCATCTCCTAGCGGGGGGTAGAACCGGGGAGCTGTTTTTT	CASSLTHLLAGGRTGELFF	TRBV12-3/TRBV12-4	19	TRBD2	TRBJ2-2	.
TGCAGCGTAGGGACGGAAGGCTACACCTTC	CSVGTEGYTF	TRBV29-1	10	.	TRBJ1-2	many
TGTGCCAGCAGCCAATCGACCGGTAACTATGGCTACACCTTC	CASSQSTGNYGYTF	TRBV4-2	14	.	TRBJ1-2	many
TGCGCCAGCAGCTTGTACAGCGGGCTGCAAGAGACCCAGTACTTC	CASSLYSGLQETQYF	TRBV5-1	15	.	TRBJ2-5	many
TGCAGCGTTGTGGGGGCCGAGACCCAGTACTTC	CSVVGAETQYF	TRBV29-1	11	.	TRBJ2-5	many
TGTGCCAGCAGGGAGATGAGTCTTAGGGCCAAAAACATTCAGTACTTC	CASREMSLRAKNIQYF	TRBV2	16	.	TRBJ2-4	few
TGTGCCAGCACCCTCGGGGGGGCTGCGACAGATACGCAGTATTTT	CASTLGGAATDTQYF	TRBV9	15	TRBD2	TRBJ2-3	few
TGTGCCAGCAGCCAGAGCCGAAATGGCTACACCTTC	CASSQSRNGYTF	TRBV5-4	12	.	TRBJ1-2	many
TGCGCCAGCAGCCAAGATTGGAGACTAGCGGCCTACTACCCCTCCTACGAGCAGTACTTC	CASSQDWRLAAYYPSYEQYF	TRBV4-3	20	TRBD2	TRBJ2-7	few
TGTGCCAGCAGCCAAGCTGGGGGAAGCTATAATTCACCCCTCCACTTT	CASSQAGGSYNSPLHF	TRBV4-2	16	.	TRBJ1-6	many
TGTGCCTGGAGGTTGTATTACGAGCAGTACTTC	CAWRLYYEQYF	TRBV30	11	.	TRBJ2-7	.
TGTGCCAGCAGGGAAACAGGTAATCAGCCCCAGCATTTT	CASRETGNQPQHF	TRBV2	13	.	TRBJ1-5	many
TGTGCCAGTAGTATTGCTGACACCCAGCCCCAGCATTTT	CASSIADTQPQHF	TRBV19	13	.	TRBJ1-5	many
TGTGCCAGCAGCGAGGACAGGCTTGGCGGCTACACCTTC	CASSEDRLGGYTF	TRBV12-3/TRBV12-4	13	TRBD1	TRBJ1-2	many
TGTGCCAGCAGCTTAGAAGGAGCGGGGGTCACAGATACGCAGTATTTT	CASSLEGAGVTDTQYF	TRBV7-9	16	TRBD2	TRBJ2-3	many
TGCAGTGCTGTAGCGGGGGGCACAGATACGCAGTATTTT	CSAVAGGTDTQYF	TRBV20-1	13	TRBD2	TRBJ2-3	many
TGTGCCAGCAGCCAAGATCGGTGTGGCGCCCAGTACGAGCAGTACTTC	CASSQDRCGAQYEQYF	TRBV4-2	16	.	TRBJ2-7	many
TGCAGTGCAACCCCGGGTAGCGGACGCACAGATACGCAGTATTTT	CSATPGSGRTDTQYF	TRBV20-1	15	.	TRBJ2-3	many
TGCGCCAGCAGCTTGTCTGGGGCGGACACCGGGGAGCTGTTTTTT	CASSLSGADTGELFF	TRBV5-1	15	.	TRBJ2-2	many
TGCAGTGCTAGAGCCGGGGGCAACTCCTACGAGCAGTACTTC	CSARAGGNSYEQYF	TRBV20-1	14	.	TRBJ2-7	many
TGTGCCAGCAGCCTGGACCTGAACACTGAAGCTTTCTTT	CASSLDLNTEAFF	TRBV6-4	13	.	TRBJ1-1	many
TGCGCCAGCAGCCAAGAGCCGGGGCTGCCCCAGCATTTT	CASSQEPGLPQHF	TRBV4-3	13	.	TRBJ1-5	many
TGTGCCAGCAGTCCGACAGGGTCGCTCGATCAGCCCCAGCATTTT	CASSPTGSLDQPQHF	TRBV28	15	TRBD1	TRBJ1-5	many
TGTGCCAGCAGCTGGGACAGGATAGCTAATGAAAAACTGTTTTTT	CASSWDRIANEKLFF	TRBV5-5	15	TRBD1	TRBJ1-4	many